The clone carrying this TCR beta chain was seen a few times. Some clones are missing from TCRdb's copy, which holds only in-frame ones; the method was immunoSEQ multiplex PCR. The top ten clones hold 3.5% to 4.5% of a sample with around 53,000 clones, around nine tenths of them seen once. The data derive from a study of blood T cell repertoires in COVID-19. The germline V gene has CDR1 SGHTA and CDR2 FQGNSA. The CDR3 runs to 14 residues. V was pared by 5 bases and J by 5 bases, with 4 bases of the junction left unmatched. The chain combines TRBV7-2 with TRBJ2-2; 8 bases match TRBD1. The source of this sequence is a man aged 50 to 60 with acute or convalescent COVID-19. The sequenced material came from peripheral blood. The CDR3 region has the DNA TGTGCCAGCAGCCCCAACAGGGGGACCGGGGAGCTGTTTTTT. Protein product: CASSPNRGTGELFF.